This is a list of T cell receptor beta chains from one sample in a study of blood T cell repertoires in COVID-19. Profiling relied on immunoSEQ multiplex PCR, and the TCRdb table lists in-frame clones only, not all of them. The sample has around 500,000 clones, around 85% seen once. The sample was PBMCs or T cells enriched from blood (not recorded which). The receptors shown here come from a woman in her sixties or seventies who had recovered from COVID-19. CDR3s include the opening cysteine and the closing phenylalanine or tryptophan. D genes are given only for firm matches. Size is omitted from some rows. Given values are once, few, many or a class for expanded clones.

.,TRBJ1-2,TRBV6-5,.,CASSYSAGSGYTF,TGTGCCAGCAGTTACTCGGCGGGGAGCGGCTACACCTTC
.,TRBJ1-3,TRBV2,TRBD1,CASRITGENTIYF,TGTGCCAGCAGGATTACAGGGGAAAACACCATATATTTT
.,TRBJ1-4,TRBV5-1,.,CASSSGQSYEKLFF,TGCGCCAGCAGCTCGGGACAATCCTATGAAAAACTGTTTTTT
.,TRBJ2-4,TRBV5-4,.,CASSSAESTGPLNIQYF,TGTGCCAGCAGCTCGGCAGAGAGCACAGGGCCCCTAAACATTCAGTACTTC
.,TRBJ1-2,TRBV27,.,CASSFASRQPRDGYTF,TGTGCCAGCAGTTTCGCCTCCCGACAGCCTAGGGATGGCTACACCTTC
.,TRBJ1-2,TRBV30,.,CAGRGRAFNYGYTF,TGTGCCGGGCGGGGCCGAGCCTTTAACTATGGCTACACCTTC
.,TRBJ1-1,TRBV4-1,.,CASSQITGSDTEAFF,TGCGCCAGCAGCCAAATAACAGGGTCGGACACTGAAGCTTTCTTT
.,TRBJ1-1,TRBV13,.,CASSLERVWTEAFF,TGTGCCAGCAGCTTAGAGCGGGTCTGGACTGAAGCTTTCTTT
few,TRBJ1-1,TRBV14,.,CASSQYAGGTEAFF,TGTGCCAGCAGCCAATACGCGGGAGGCACTGAAGCTTTCTTT
.,TRBJ2-3,TRBV6-4,.,CASSVRGNTDTQYF,TGTGCCAGCAGTGTGCGGGGAAACACAGATACGCAGTATTTT
.,TRBJ1-5,TRBV13,.,CASSLRGIGNQPQHF,TGTGCCAGCAGCTTAAGGGGAATCGGCAATCAGCCCCAGCATTTT
.,TRBJ1-2,TRBV12-5,.,CASGFVQFTHLADNYGYTF,TGTGCTAGTGGTTTCGTCCAATTTACACACCTGGCCGATAACTATGGCTACACCTTC
.,TRBJ1-1,TRBV2,.,CASSDRGGNTEAFF,TGTGCCAGCAGTGATCGGGGAGGGAACACTGAAGCTTTCTTT
.,TRBJ2-4,TRBV3-1/TRBV3-2,.,CASSQVGEGEAKNIQYF,TGTGCCAGCAGCCAAGTGGGAGAGGGGGAGGCCAAAAACATTCAGTACTTC
.,TRBJ2-1,TRBV6-2/TRBV6-3,TRBD2,CASSFPGLAGFVDNEQFF,TGTGCCAGCAGTTTCCCCGGACTAGCGGGCTTCGTAGACAATGAGCAGTTCTTC
.,TRBJ2-2,TRBV20-1,.,CSASQRMGGELFF,TGCAGTGCTAGTCAGCGGATGGGCGGGGAGCTGTTTTTT
.,TRBJ2-3,TRBV5-4,TRBD2,CASSLGLAGAARSDTQYF,TGTGCCAGCAGCCTTGGACTAGCGGGGGCTGCAAGGTCAGATACGCAGTATTTT
few,TRBJ2-1,TRBV7-8,.,CASSSRDRSYNEQFF,TGTGCCAGCAGCTCCCGAGACAGATCTTACAATGAGCAGTTCTTC
.,TRBJ2-3,TRBV6-1,TRBD2,CASSETSGGTSRTDTQYF,TGTGCCAGCAGTGAAACTAGCGGGGGGACCTCTCGCACAGATACGCAGTATTTT
.,TRBJ2-1,TRBV2,.,CASYRTWAGDEQFF,TGTGCCAGCTACCGAACCTGGGCCGGCGATGAGCAGTTCTTC
.,TRBJ1-4,TRBV5-1,.,CASSLVSQVNEKLFF,TGCGCCAGCAGCTTGGTCTCTCAGGTCAATGAAAAACTGTTTTTT
.,TRBJ2-3,TRBV19,TRBD1,CASSSPGGTGDRGTQYF,TGTGCCAGTAGTAGCCCCGGTGGGACAGGCGACCGGGGTACGCAGTATTTT
.,TRBJ1-3,TRBV7-6,.,CASSTGTLTSGNTIYF,TGTGCCAGCAGCACCGGGACACTGACATCTGGAAACACCATATATTTT
.,TRBJ1-3,TRBV28,.,CASSFRISGNTIYF,TGTGCCAGCAGTTTCAGGATCTCTGGAAACACCATATATTTT
.,TRBJ2-3,TRBV9,TRBD2,CASSSIAGGPTDTQYF,TGTGCCAGCAGCTCCATAGCGGGGGGGCCAACAGATACGCAGTATTTT
.,TRBJ2-3,TRBV18,TRBD2,CASSPGSRLAGTDTQYF,TGTGCCAGCTCACCAGGGTCTCGACTAGCGGGCACAGATACGCAGTATTTT
.,TRBJ1-1,TRBV7-8,.,CASSLPRVATSLPEAFF,TGTGCCAGCAGCTTACCGAGGGTGGCAACCTCTCTGCCTGAAGCTTTCTTT
once,TRBJ1-4,TRBV7-2,TRBD1,CASSSRDRGNEKLFF,TGTGCCAGCAGCTCCCGGGACAGGGGTAATGAAAAACTGTTTTTT
.,TRBJ2-1,TRBV15,TRBD2,CATSRDLSGLAFNEQFF,TGTGCCACCAGCAGAGACCTTTCGGGACTAGCATTCAATGAGCAGTTCTTC
.,TRBJ2-2,TRBV18,.,CASSRDGELFF,TGTGCCAGCTCACGAGACGGGGAGCTGTTTTTT
.,TRBJ2-1,TRBV2,.,CASTYSENVNEQFF,TGTGCCAGCACGTATAGTGAAAATGTCAATGAGCAGTTCTTC
.,TRBJ1-6,TRBV15,.,CATSRDGRLNSPLHF,TGTGCCACCAGCAGAGATGGCAGGCTGAATTCACCCCTCCACTTT
.,TRBJ1-4,TRBV28,.,CASSLGGLANEKLFF,TGTGCCAGCAGTTTAGGAGGTTTGGCTAATGAAAAACTGTTTTTT
.,TRBJ2-1,TRBV7-9,TRBD1,CASSLARPGQGNNEQFF,TGTGCCAGCAGCTTAGCGCGCCCGGGACAGGGAAACAATGAGCAGTTCTTC
.,TRBJ1-2,TRBV12-2,.,CASRLWGPTGGYGYTF,TGTGCAAGTCGCTTATGGGGGCCGACAGGGGGCTATGGCTACACCTTC
.,TRBJ1-1,TRBV19,TRBD1,CASSIVWTGVGNTEAFF,TGTGCCAGTAGTATTGTCTGGACAGGGGTAGGGAACACTGAAGCTTTCTTT
.,TRBJ1-2,TRBV25-1,.,CASSEGTTMHGYTF,TGTGCCAGCAGTGAAGGGACAACAATGCATGGCTACACCTTC
.,TRBJ1-1,TRBV7-6,TRBD1,CASSPGTVNTEAFF,TGTGCCAGCAGCCCCGGGACAGTGAACACTGAAGCTTTCTTT
.,TRBJ1-1,TRBV21-1,.,CASSRQGGMNTEAFF,TGTGCCAGCAGCCGACAGGGCGGGATGAACACTGAAGCTTTCTTT
.,TRBJ1-4,TRBV2,TRBD1,CASSEAPGTGNEKLFF,TGTGCCAGCAGTGAAGCACCCGGGACAGGGAATGAAAAACTGTTTTTT
.,TRBJ2-1,TRBV5-1,TRBD2,CASSLVLLAGGPYNEQFF,TGCGCCAGCAGCTTGGTACTACTAGCGGGGGGGCCGTACAATGAGCAGTTCTTC
.,TRBJ1-2,TRBV14,TRBD1,CASRTGGGYGYTF,TGTGCCAGCAGGACAGGGGGCGGCTATGGCTACACCTTC
.,TRBJ1-3,TRBV25-1,.,CASTAANTIYF,TGTGCTTCGACAGCCGCAAACACCATATATTTT
.,TRBJ1-2,TRBV5-4,.,CASSLGLHGYTF,TGTGCCAGCAGCCTTGGACTTCATGGCTACACCTTC
.,TRBJ2-4,TRBV7-9,TRBD1,CASSRTGTQGIQYF,TGTGCCAGCAGCCGGACAGGCACCCAAGGGATTCAGTACTTC
few,TRBJ2-2,TRBV5-1,TRBD1,CASKEQGAAGELFF,TGCGCCAGCAAGGAGCAGGGGGCCGCCGGGGAGCTGTTTTTT
.,TRBJ1-3,TRBV7-8,.,CASSLMASGNTIYF,TGTGCCAGCAGCTTAATGGCCTCTGGAAACACCATATATTTT
.,TRBJ1-3,TRBV3-1/TRBV3-2,TRBD1,CASSPRGTVASGNTIYF,TGTGCCAGCAGCCCTAGGGGGACAGTAGCCTCTGGAAACACCATATATTTT
.,TRBJ2-5,TRBV4-1,TRBD1,CASSHLPGTGQETQYF,TGCGCCAGCAGCCACCTCCCCGGGACAGGGCAAGAGACCCAGTACTTC
.,TRBJ1-6,TRBV7-2,.,CASSFVWGGNSPLHF,TGTGCCAGCAGCTTTGTCTGGGGCGGTAATTCACCCCTCCACTTT
.,TRBJ2-5,TRBV7-8,TRBD2,CASSLVGGGTETQYF,TGTGCCAGCAGCTTAGTGGGCGGGGGAACAGAGACCCAGTACTTC
.,TRBJ2-1,TRBV6-6,.,CASSYSREQFF,TGTGCCAGCAGTTACTCTAGAGAGCAGTTCTTC
.,TRBJ2-2,TRBV3-1/TRBV3-2,TRBD1,CASGTGFTGELFF,TGTGCCAGCGGGACAGGGTTCACCGGGGAGCTGTTTTTT
.,TRBJ1-4,TRBV2,.,CASNNPEKLFF,TGTGCCAGCAACAATCCGGAAAAACTGTTTTTT
.,TRBJ1-3,TRBV29-1,.,CSASNPSRGNTIYF,TGCAGCGCCTCGAACCCTAGTAGGGGAAACACCATATATTTT